The rows below give T cell receptor beta chains drawn from one sample of a study of CD8+CD57+ T cells in acquired aplastic anemia. TCRdb redid the calling of the reads with MiXCR, one entry per CDR3 protein. The table has roughly 200,000 distinct CDR3 sequences, 65% seen once. The specimen sequenced was sorted CD4+, CD8+, or CD8+CD57+ T cells (not recorded which) from PBMCs. These receptors were taken from a human donor with aplastic anemia. The conserved cysteine and the conserved F or W are not part of the CDR3 here. The listing skips clone size in some rows; elsewhere it reads once, few, many or a size class.

J,size,V,CDR3
TRBJ2-7,NA,TRBV10-3,AISGTAYEQY
TRBJ2-7,NA,TRBV20-1,SARLSPLAGAPGEQY
TRBJ1-6,NA,TRBV15,ATSRDRGTSGHSPLH
TRBJ2-7,NA,TRBV20-1,SARGAGGLTYEQY
TRBJ1-2,many,TRBV2,ASRDIANYGYT
TRBJ1-3,once,TRBV15,ATSRLGWSSGNTIY
TRBJ1-1,NA,TRBV2,ASSEVGQPMAF
TRBJ1-1,NA,TRBV6-1,ASSPYGMGNTEAF
TRBJ2-7,NA,TRBV29-1,SVESGGTGGSYEQY
TRBJ2-5,few,TRBV2,ASSEKAGKETQY
TRBJ1-2,NA,TRBV15,ASSPDRGDYGYT
TRBJ2-3,many,TRBV5-1,ASSLDRANPTDTQY
TRBJ1-4,few,TRBV20-1,SARPMSRVVGEKLF
TRBJ2-7,NA,TRBV4-2,ASSQAESLRQY
TRBJ1-6,NA,TRBV20-1,SARSGSENSPLH
TRBJ2-3,NA,TRBV20-1,SASWRATDTQY
TRBJ1-6,NA,TRBV7-6,ASSLESLSSGSPLH
TRBJ1-2,NA,TRBV10-3,ATEAGDRYGYT
TRBJ2-1,NA,TRBV6-5,ASSYSMTGRETQF
TRBJ2-7,NA,TRBV11-2,ASSTGQQPYEQY
TRBJ2-7,NA,TRBV4-1,ASSREGQVEQY
TRBJ1-1,NA,TRBV15,ATGKGGVTEAF
TRBJ2-2,NA,TRBV5-1,AGRSALVSGELF
TRBJ1-5,NA,TRBV7-9,ASSLGGALSQPQH
TRBJ1-2,NA,TRBV10-3,AIGQYDTNYGYT
TRBJ2-3,many,TRBV6-5,ASSYRGADTQY
TRBJ2-3,NA,TRBV24-1,ATCDRAKTQY
TRBJ2-1,few,TRBV25-1,ASSGKQGQSSYNEQF
TRBJ2-1,NA,TRBV5-6,ASSPGGGEQF
TRBJ2-7,NA,TRBV25-1,ASSGGGMMYEQY
TRBJ1-2,NA,TRBV20-1,SASVQARGYT
TRBJ2-7,NA,TRBV2,ASSSGTASYEQY
TRBJ2-5,few,TRBV10-3,AIRMDGRNQETQY
TRBJ2-5,NA,TRBV4-2,ASSPWDSQETQY
TRBJ1-1,NA,TRBV29-1,SVEETGVYTEAF